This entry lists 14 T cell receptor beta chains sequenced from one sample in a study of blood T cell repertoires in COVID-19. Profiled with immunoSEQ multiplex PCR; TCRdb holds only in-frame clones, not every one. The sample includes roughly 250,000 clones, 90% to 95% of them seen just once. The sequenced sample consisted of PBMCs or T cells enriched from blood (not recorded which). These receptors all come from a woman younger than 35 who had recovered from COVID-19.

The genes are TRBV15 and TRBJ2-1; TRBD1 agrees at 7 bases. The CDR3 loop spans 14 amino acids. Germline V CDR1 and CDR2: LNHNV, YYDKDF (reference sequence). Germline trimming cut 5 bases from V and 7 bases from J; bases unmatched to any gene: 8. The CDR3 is CATSLPQGVNEQFF. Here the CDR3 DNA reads TGTGCCACCAGCCTCCCGCAGGGGGTAAATGAGCAGTTCTTC. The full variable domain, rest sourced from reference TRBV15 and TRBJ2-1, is DAMVIQNPRYQVTQFGKPVTLSCSQTLNHNVMYWYQQKSSQAPKLLFHYYDKDFNNEADTPDNFQSRRPNTSFCFLDIRSPGLGDTAMYLCATSLPQGVNEQFFGPGTRLTVL.

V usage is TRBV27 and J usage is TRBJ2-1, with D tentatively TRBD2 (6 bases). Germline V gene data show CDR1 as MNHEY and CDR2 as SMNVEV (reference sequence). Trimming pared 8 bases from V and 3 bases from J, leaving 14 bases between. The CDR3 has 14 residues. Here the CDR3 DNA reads TGTGCCAGCCAGCGCCGGGGGTTCTACAATGAGCAGTTCTTC. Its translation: CASQRRGFYNEQFF.

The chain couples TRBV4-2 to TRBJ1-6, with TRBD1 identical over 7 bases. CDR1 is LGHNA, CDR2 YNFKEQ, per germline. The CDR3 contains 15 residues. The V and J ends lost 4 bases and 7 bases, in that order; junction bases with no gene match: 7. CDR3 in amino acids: CASSRSGQENSPLHF. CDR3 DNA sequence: TGTGCCAGCAGCCGATCCGGACAGGAAAATTCACCCCTCCACTTT.

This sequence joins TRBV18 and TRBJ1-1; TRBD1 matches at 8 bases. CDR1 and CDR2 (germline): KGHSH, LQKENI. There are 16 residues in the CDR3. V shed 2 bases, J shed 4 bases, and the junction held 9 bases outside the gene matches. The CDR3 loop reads CASSPSPGGLGTEAFF. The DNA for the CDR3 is TGTGCCAGCTCACCATCTCCAGGGGGCTTGGGCACTGAAGCTTTCTTT. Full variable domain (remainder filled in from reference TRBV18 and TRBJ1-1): NAGVMQNPRHLVRRRGQEARLRCSPMKGHSHVYWYRQLPEEGLKFMVYLQKENIIDESGMPKERFSAEFPKEGPSILRIQQVVRGDSAAYFCASSPSPGGLGTEAFFGQGTRLTVV.

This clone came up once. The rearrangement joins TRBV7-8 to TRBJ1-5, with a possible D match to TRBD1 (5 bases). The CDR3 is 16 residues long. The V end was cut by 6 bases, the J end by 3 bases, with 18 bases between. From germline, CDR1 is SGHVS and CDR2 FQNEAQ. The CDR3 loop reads CASRSTAGLTNQPQHF. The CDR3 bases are TGTGCCAGCAGATCTACCGCGGGGCTGACCAATCAGCCCCAGCATTTT.

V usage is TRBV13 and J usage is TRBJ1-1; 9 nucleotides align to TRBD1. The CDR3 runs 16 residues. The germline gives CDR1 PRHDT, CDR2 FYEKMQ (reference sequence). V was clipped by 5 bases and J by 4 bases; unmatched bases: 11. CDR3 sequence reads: CASSLKGQGSITEAFF. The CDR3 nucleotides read TGTGCCAGCAGCCTAAAGGGACAGGGTTCGATCACTGAAGCTTTCTTT.

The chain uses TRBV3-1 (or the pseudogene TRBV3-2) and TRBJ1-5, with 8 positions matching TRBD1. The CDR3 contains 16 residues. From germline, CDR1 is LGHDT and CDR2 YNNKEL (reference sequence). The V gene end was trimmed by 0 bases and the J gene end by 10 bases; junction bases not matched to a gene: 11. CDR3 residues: CASSQDGGTGRYPQHF. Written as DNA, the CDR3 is TGTGCCAGCAGCCAAGATGGGGGGACAGGACGCTATCCCCAGCATTTT.

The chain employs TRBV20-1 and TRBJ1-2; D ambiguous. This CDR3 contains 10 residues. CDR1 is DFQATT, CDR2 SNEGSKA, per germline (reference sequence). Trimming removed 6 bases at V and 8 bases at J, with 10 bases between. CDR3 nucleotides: TGCAGTGCGATCAGCAGGGGCTACACCTTC. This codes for CSAISRGYTF.

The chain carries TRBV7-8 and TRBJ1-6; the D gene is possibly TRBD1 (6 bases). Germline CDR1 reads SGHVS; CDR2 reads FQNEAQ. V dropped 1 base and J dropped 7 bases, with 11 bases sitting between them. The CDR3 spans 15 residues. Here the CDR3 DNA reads TGTGCCAGCAGCTTAGGGACAGCAACCAATTCACCCCTCCACTTT. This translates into CASSLGTATNSPLHF.

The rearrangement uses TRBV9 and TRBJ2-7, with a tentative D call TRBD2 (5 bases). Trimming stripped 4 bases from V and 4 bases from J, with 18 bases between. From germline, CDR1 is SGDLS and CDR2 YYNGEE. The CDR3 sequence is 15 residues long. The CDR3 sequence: CASSPRGSLGYEQYF. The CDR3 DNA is TGTGCCAGCAGCCCCCGCGGGTCTCTAGGGTACGAGCAGTACTTC.

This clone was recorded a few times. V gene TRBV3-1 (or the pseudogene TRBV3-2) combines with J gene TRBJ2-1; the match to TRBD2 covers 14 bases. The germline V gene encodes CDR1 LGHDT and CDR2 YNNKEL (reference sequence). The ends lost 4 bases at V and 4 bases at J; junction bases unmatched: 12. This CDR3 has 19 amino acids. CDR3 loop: CASSPQEGTSGGRYNEQFF. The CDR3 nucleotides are TGTGCCAGCAGCCCCCAAGAGGGGACTAGCGGGGGAAGGTACAATGAGCAGTTCTTC.

CDR3 DNA: TGCAGCGTTGAAGATCGGAGGGGTACAGATACGCAGTATTTT. It codes for CSVEDRRGTDTQYF. This chain connects TRBV29-1 to TRBJ2-3; a possible D gene is TRBD2 (6 bases). V was trimmed by 0 bases and J by 3 bases, leaving 10 bases between them. The CDR3 contains 14 residues. From germline, CDR1 is SQVTM and CDR2 ANQGSEA.

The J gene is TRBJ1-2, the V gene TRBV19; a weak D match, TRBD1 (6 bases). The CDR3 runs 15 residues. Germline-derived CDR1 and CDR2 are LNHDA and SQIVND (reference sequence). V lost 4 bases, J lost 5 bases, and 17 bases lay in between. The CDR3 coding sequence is TGTGCCAGTAGTACCTCGGGACACCCTCTTTATGGCTACACCTTC. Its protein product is CASSTSGHPLYGYTF.

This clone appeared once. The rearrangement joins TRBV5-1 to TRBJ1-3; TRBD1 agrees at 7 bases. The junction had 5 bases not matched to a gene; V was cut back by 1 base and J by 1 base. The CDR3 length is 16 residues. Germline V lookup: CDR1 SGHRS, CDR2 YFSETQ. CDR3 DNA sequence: TGCGCCAGCAGCTTGCAGGGGGTAGAATCTGGAAACACCATATATTTT. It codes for CASSLQGVESGNTIYF.